This is a list of T cell receptor beta chains from one sample in a study of cytomegalovirus exposure and HLA in healthy donors. Profiled with immunoSEQ multiplex PCR; TCRdb holds only in-frame clones, not every one. The sample has under 200,000 clones; around 82% are singletons. Input material: PBMCs. The receptors shown here come from a man in his forties in good health and CMV-seronegative. The CDR3 runs from the conserved cysteine through the conserved F or W. The D gene is left open where the match is weak. The size entry is marked missing in some rows and otherwise reads once, few, many or a size class.

TRBJ2-7 | TRBV6-5 | - | - | TGTGCCAGCAGTACCCCCGGGACCTACGAGCAGTACTTC | CASSTPGTYEQYF
TRBJ1-2 | TRBV13 | - | TRBD1 | TGTGCCAGCAGCCTCCGGGACAGGGGGTTTAGCTATGGCTACACCTTC | CASSLRDRGFSYGYTF
TRBJ2-7 | TRBV21-1 | few | - | TGTGCCAGCAGCCCGGGGACAGGGGGATACGAGCAGTACTTC | CASSPGTGGYEQYF
TRBJ2-1 | TRBV5-4 | - | TRBD2 | TGTGCCAGCAGCTTGGAGGCAGCGGGGGAGTACAATGAGCAGTTCTTC | CASSLEAAGEYNEQFF
TRBJ2-3 | TRBV10-3 | - | TRBD2 | TGTGCCATCAGTGAGGGACTAGCGGGACCAGATACGCAGTATTTT | CAISEGLAGPDTQYF
TRBJ1-1 | TRBV29-1 | - | TRBD1 | TGCAGCGTTGAGGGACAGCCGAACACTGAAGCTTTCTTT | CSVEGQPNTEAFF
TRBJ1-4 | TRBV6-1 | - | TRBD1 | TGTGCCAGCAGCGACAGGGGGACTGGTGAAAAACTGTTTTTT | CASSDRGTGEKLFF
TRBJ2-2 | TRBV7-2 | few | TRBD2 | TGTGCCAGCAGCCCCCGGTCGGGGCGGGGGGGCCTCACCGGGGAGCTGTTTTTT | CASSPRSGRGGLTGELFF
TRBJ2-1 | TRBV4-3 | once | TRBD2 | TGCGCCAGCAGCCTATTACTAGCGGGAGGTGGCCATGAGCAGTTCTTC | CASSLLLAGGGHEQFF
TRBJ2-3 | TRBV10-3 | - | TRBD1 | TGTGCCATCAGTCCCACGACAGGGAATTCAGATACGCAGTATTTT | CAISPTTGNSDTQYF
TRBJ1-5 | TRBV10-3 | once | TRBD1 | TGTGCCATCAGTGATGACAGGGCGAGGCAGCCCCAGCATTTT | CAISDDRARQPQHF
TRBJ2-7 | TRBV6-6 | - | - | TGTGCCAGCAGAAGGGGGGGACTCTACGAGCAGTACTTC | CASRRGGLYEQYF
TRBJ2-3 | TRBV7-3 | - | TRBD2 | TGTGCCAGCAGCCGTAGCGGGAGCACAGATACGCAGTATTTT | CASSRSGSTDTQYF